A selection of T cell receptor beta chains follows, all from one sample in a study of cytomegalovirus exposure and HLA in healthy donors. The repertoire was sequenced with immunoSEQ multiplex PCR; TCRdb's copy has only in-frame clones and lacks some. The sample holds some 200,000 clones, about 89% seen once. Sequenced sample: PBMCs. The receptors come from a young woman in good health and CMV-seronegative. Both conserved end residues are part of each CDR3. A D gene is named only where the DNA matches it firmly. Clone size is given for some rows only: seen once, a few or many times, or a class if the clone is expanded.

-	TRBJ1-1	TRBV9	14	-	TGTGCCAGCAGCGTAGTCCCAGGAATCACTGAAGCTTTCTTT	CASSVVPGITEAFF
-	TRBJ1-2	TRBV6-1	14	TRBD1	TGTGCCAGCAATTTCCTTGACAGGGACGATGGCTACACCTTC	CASNFLDRDDGYTF
-	TRBJ1-3	TRBV5-1	14	-	TGCGCCAGCAGCTTGACAGGGCCTGGAAACACCATATATTTT	CASSLTGPGNTIYF
-	TRBJ1-6	TRBV5-1	16	-	TGCGCCAGCAGGGGCGGGGGAAGCTCCTATAATTCACCCCTCCACTTT	CASRGGGSSYNSPLHF
once	TRBJ1-1	TRBV5-1	15	-	TGCGCCAGCAGCTTCACAAGAGGGGGTAACACTGAAGCTTTCTTT	CASSFTRGGNTEAFF
-	TRBJ2-3	TRBV11-2	15	-	TGTGCCAGCAGCTTAGTAGGCGGGACGGCAGATACGCAGTATTTT	CASSLVGGTADTQYF
few	TRBJ1-5	TRBV27	13	-	TGTGCCAGCAGTTTCAGGGGCAATCAGCCCCAGCATTTT	CASSFRGNQPQHF
-	TRBJ2-7	TRBV30	12	-	TGTGCCTGGAGTGTACTAGGGTTCGAGCAGTACTTC	CAWSVLGFEQYF
-	TRBJ2-3	TRBV5-1	15	-	TGCGCCAGCAGCTTGGAAATCGCGGGCACAGATACGCAGTATTTT	CASSLEIAGTDTQYF
once	TRBJ2-7	TRBV11-2	13	-	TGTGCCAGCAGCTCCTGGCTCCAGGACGAGCAGTACTTC	CASSSWLQDEQYF
-	TRBJ2-1	TRBV6-5	13	-	TGTGCCAGCAGTTACTTGGGGGGCAATGAGCAGTTCTTC	CASSYLGGNEQFF
-	TRBJ2-7	TRBV7-8	15	-	TGTGCCAGCAGCTTAGGCCCAGGGAAATCCTACGAGCAGTACTTC	CASSLGPGKSYEQYF
-	TRBJ2-1	TRBV27	14	TRBD2	TGTGCCAGCAGTTTTTTCGAGGGAGGGAATGAGCAGTTCTTC	CASSFFEGGNEQFF
-	TRBJ1-2	TRBV5-6	15	TRBD1	TGTGCCAGCAGCTCAACCAGGGGGCGCAGTTACGGCTACACCTTC	CASSSTRGRSYGYTF
-	TRBJ2-1	TRBV4-3	16	TRBD2	TGCGCCAGCAGCCAAAGATTTAGCGGGGGGGCCGATGAGCAGTTCTTC	CASSQRFSGGADEQFF
once	TRBJ1-3	TRBV5-8	16	TRBD1	TGTGCCAGCAGCTTTCGGGACAGCCAAACTGGAAACACCATATATTTT	CASSFRDSQTGNTIYF
-	TRBJ1-5	TRBV21-1	15	-	TGTGCCAGCAGCATAGGGGGGGACACCTATCAGCCCCAGCATTTT	CASSIGGDTYQPQHF
-	TRBJ2-3	TRBV7-2	15	TRBD2	TGTGCCAGCAGGCCACCGGGACTAGCGGGTTTTACGCAGTATTTT	CASRPPGLAGFTQYF
-	TRBJ2-7	TRBV7-2	14	-	TGTGCCAGCAGCCCACCCGCAGGGGTCTACGAGCAGTACTTC	CASSPPAGVYEQYF
-	TRBJ2-3	TRBV18	20	TRBD1	TGTGCCAGCTCATCGACAATAACGGGACAGGTAATCAAGTCGACAGATACGCAGTATTTT	CASSSTITGQVIKSTDTQYF
-	TRBJ2-7	TRBV9	13	TRBD2	TGTGCCAGCGCCGTCGGGGAGGGATACGAGCAGTACTTC	CASAVGEGYEQYF
-	TRBJ2-5	TRBV7-6	14	TRBD2	TGTGCCAGCAGCAGGCGGGGGGCCCAAGAGACCCAGTACTTC	CASSRRGAQETQYF
-	TRBJ1-1	TRBV6-6	15	-	TGTGCCAGCAGTTACGTGAGGGCGGGGAACACTGAAGCTTTCTTT	CASSYVRAGNTEAFF
-	TRBJ1-2	TRBV30	13	TRBD1	TGTGCCTGGAGTGTAGGGACAGGGGATGGCTACACCTTC	CAWSVGTGDGYTF
-	TRBJ2-2	TRBV5-3	17	-	TGTGCCAGAAGCTTTGCGGGGCACCCGACCAACACCGGGGAGCTGTTTTTT	CARSFAGHPTNTGELFF
once	TRBJ1-2	TRBV18	13	-	TGTGCCAGCTCAGACGCGGGGGACTATGGCTACACCTTC	CASSDAGDYGYTF
few	TRBJ1-2	TRBV27	14	-	TGTGCCAGCAGGCCAGGACAGCGAAATTATGGCTACACCTTC	CASRPGQRNYGYTF
-	TRBJ2-1	TRBV18	13	-	TGTGCCAGCTCACCGGAACAGTACAATGAGCAGTTCTTC	CASSPEQYNEQFF
-	TRBJ1-4	TRBV11-3	16	-	TGTGCCAGCAGCTTAGGAACAGGGATTAAGGATGAAAAACTGTTTTTT	CASSLGTGIKDEKLFF
-	TRBJ1-2	TRBV7-9	12	-	TGTGCCACTCCCCTGGAGTATTATGGCTACACCTTC	CATPLEYYGYTF
-	TRBJ2-7	TRBV29-1	12	TRBD2	TGCAGCGTTGGGCCTAGCGGGAACGAGCAGTACTTC	CSVGPSGNEQYF
-	TRBJ2-5	TRBV29-1	13	-	TGCAGCGTTGCCCTCGGCACCAGGGAGACCCAGTACTTC	CSVALGTRETQYF
-	TRBJ2-3	TRBV5-4	16	-	TGTGCCAGCAGCTCTAGATCGGGAGTACGGGAGGATACGCAGTATTTT	CASSSRSGVREDTQYF
-	TRBJ2-5	TRBV15	12	-	TGTGCCACCAGCTCCACTATGCGAGAGCAGTACTTC	CATSSTMREQYF
once	TRBJ2-5	TRBV5-1	15	-	TGCGCCAGCAGCTTGGGATGGAGGGGAGTGGAGACCCAGTACTTC	CASSLGWRGVETQYF
-	TRBJ1-5	TRBV7-2	14	-	TGTGCCAGCAGCTTTCGGGGGGCGCGGAGGCCCCAGCATTTT	CASSFRGARRPQHF
few	TRBJ2-1	TRBV5-1	14	-	TGCGCCAGCAGCTTGGAGGGGCTACTCAATGAGCAGTTCTTC	CASSLEGLLNEQFF
once	TRBJ2-2	TRBV9	15	TRBD1	TGTGCCAGCAGCGTAGAAGGACAGGGGGCCGGGGAGCTGTTTTTT	CASSVEGQGAGELFF
-	TRBJ2-1	TRBV15	15	TRBD1	TGTGCCACCAGTGACGGGACAGTGACCTACAATGAGCAGTTCTTC	CATSDGTVTYNEQFF
few	TRBJ2-5	TRBV5-8	14	TRBD2	TGTGCCAGCAGCCCCTGGGGAGGGAGAGAGACCCAGTACTTC	CASSPWGGRETQYF
-	TRBJ2-7	TRBV13	14	-	TGTGCCAGCAGCTCGACTAGATCCCACTACGAGCAGTACTTC	CASSSTRSHYEQYF
-	TRBJ2-7	TRBV4-2	16	TRBD2	TGTGCCAGCAGCCAGGAACTAGCGGGAGGGAACTACGAGCAGTACTTC	CASSQELAGGNYEQYF
-	TRBJ1-2	TRBV6-5	13	-	TGTGCCAGCAGTTACAGGGCAGGGTCTGGCTACACCTTC	CASSYRAGSGYTF
once	TRBJ2-6	TRBV5-4	14	-	TGTGCCAGCAGCTTGGTATCTGGGGCCAACGTCCTGACTTTC	CASSLVSGANVLTF
-	TRBJ2-1	TRBV27	15	TRBD1	TGTGCCAGCGGGACAGTCCAACACTCCTACAATGAGCAGTTCTTC	CASGTVQHSYNEQFF
-	TRBJ1-2	TRBV6-1	16	-	TGTGCCAGCAGTGAACTTGGAGGTACACTAAAATATGGCTACACCTTC	CASSELGGTLKYGYTF
few	TRBJ2-1	TRBV19	15	-	TGTGCCAGTAGTGGTGGAGGGCCTTATTACAATGAGCAGTTCTTC	CASSGGGPYYNEQFF
-	TRBJ2-6	TRBV7-2	16	-	TGTGCCAGCAGCCACCAAGCCACCCTGGGGGCCAACGTCCTGACTTTC	CASSHQATLGANVLTF
-	TRBJ1-2	TRBV6-1	15	-	TGTGCCAGCAGTGATGGGGGCAGTGGAGACTATGGCTACACCTTC	CASSDGGSGDYGYTF
-	TRBJ2-5	TRBV7-2	14	TRBD2	TGTGCCAGCAGCCGTGGGGGAGGGGCAGAGACCCAGTACTTC	CASSRGGGAETQYF
-	TRBJ2-7	TRBV9	13	-	TGTGCCAGCAGCGGGGGAGGATCCTACGAGCAGTACTTC	CASSGGGSYEQYF
-	TRBJ2-7	TRBV5-1	17	TRBD2	TGCGCCAGCAGCTTGGGGACTAGCGGGAGGCCTTCCTACGAGCAGTACTTC	CASSLGTSGRPSYEQYF
-	TRBJ2-1	TRBV7-9	15	TRBD2	TGTGCCAGCAGCTCGGGGGGACTAGCGGGGAATGAGCAGTTCTTC	CASSSGGLAGNEQFF
-	TRBJ1-1	TRBV5-1	15	TRBD1	TGCGCCAGCAGCTCTTGGACAGGGATGAACACTGAAGCTTTCTTT	CASSSWTGMNTEAFF
many	TRBJ2-2	TRBV5-4	14	TRBD1	TGTGCCAGCAGCAATACGGGACAGGGATATGGTCTGTTTTTT	CASSNTGQGYGLFF
-	TRBJ1-2	TRBV6-1	14	-	TGTGCCAGCAGTGACCAGGGTGGAAGATATGGCTACACCTTC	CASSDQGGRYGYTF
-	TRBJ1-5	TRBV9	13	TRBD1	TGTGCCAGCAGCACCACAGGGGATCAGCCCCAGCATTTT	CASSTTGDQPQHF
-	TRBJ2-5	TRBV4-2	13	-	TGTGCCAGCTTTGGGGGGGCATCGGAGACCCAGTACTTC	CASFGGASETQYF
-	TRBJ2-7	TRBV30	14	TRBD1	TGTGCCTGGAGCCCGGGGACAGGGGGTTTAGAGCAGTACTTC	CAWSPGTGGLEQYF
-	TRBJ1-1	TRBV7-9	15	-	TGTGCCAGCAGCCTACGGGCGGCGGGGAGCACTGAAGCTTTCTTT	CASSLRAAGSTEAFF